The rows below give T cell receptor beta chains drawn from one sample of a study of blood T cells in healthy people across ages. From the 5' RACE reads, TCRdb called clonotypes with MiXCR, one entry per CDR3 protein. The sample lists about 750,000 distinct CDR3 sequences; approximately 55% were seen once. Sequencing input: blood. The source is an elderly man in good health. CDR3s include the opening cysteine and the closing phenylalanine or tryptophan. Each record gives: CDR3 protein, CDR3 DNA, J gene, V gene, D gene, clone size. D genes are given only for firm matches. Not all rows give a size; the values are once, few, many and, for expanded clones, a class.

CDR3aa: CASRNSGGAYNEQFF
CDR3nt: TGTGCCAGCAGGAACTCAGGGGGGGCCTACAATGAGCAGTTCTTC
j_gene: TRBJ2-1
v_gene: TRBV27
d_gene: .
abundance: .

CDR3aa: CSVAGTSKNNEQFF
CDR3nt: TGCAGCGTTGCTGGGACTAGCAAAAACAATGAGCAGTTCTTC
j_gene: TRBJ2-1
v_gene: TRBV29-1
d_gene: TRBD2
abundance: .

CDR3aa: CSAISISGTTSSYEQYF
CDR3nt: TGCAGTGCTATTAGCATTTCCGGGACCACGAGCTCCTACGAGCAGTACTTC
j_gene: TRBJ2-7
v_gene: TRBV20-1
d_gene: .
abundance: few

CDR3aa: CASSLWRNTEAFF
CDR3nt: TGTGCCAGCAGCTTATGGAGGAACACTGAAGCTTTCTTT
j_gene: TRBJ1-1
v_gene: TRBV11-3
d_gene: .
abundance: .

CDR3aa: CSARDGQGATDEQFF
CDR3nt: TGCAGTGCTAGAGATGGGCAGGGGGCGACGGATGAGCAGTTCTTC
j_gene: TRBJ2-1
v_gene: TRBV20-1
d_gene: TRBD1
abundance: .

CDR3aa: CASSLPGSKHQYF
CDR3nt: TGTGCCAGCAGTTTACCAGGTTCAAAGCATCAGTACTTC
j_gene: TRBJ2-5
v_gene: TRBV12-3/TRBV12-4
d_gene: .
abundance: few

CDR3aa: CASSYGNHQETQYF
CDR3nt: TGTGCCAGCAGTTATGGGAATCACCAAGAGACCCAGTACTTC
j_gene: TRBJ2-5
v_gene: TRBV6-5
d_gene: .
abundance: .

CDR3aa: CSVDITGVRTDTQYF
CDR3nt: TGCAGCGTGGATATTACAGGGGTGAGGACAGATACGCAGTATTTT
j_gene: TRBJ2-3
v_gene: TRBV29-1
d_gene: TRBD1
abundance: .

CDR3aa: CSVLRGYEQYF
CDR3nt: TGCAGCGTTCTCAGGGGGTACGAGCAGTACTTC
j_gene: TRBJ2-7
v_gene: TRBV29-1
d_gene: TRBD1
abundance: many

CDR3aa: CSALTGKNGYTF
CDR3nt: TGCAGTGCTTTAACCGGGAAGAATGGCTACACCTTC
j_gene: TRBJ1-2
v_gene: TRBV20-1
d_gene: .
abundance: .

CDR3aa: CASSSARSSYEQYF
CDR3nt: TGTGCCAGCAGTTCGGCGCGTAGCTCCTACGAGCAGTACTTC
j_gene: TRBJ2-7
v_gene: TRBV11-1
d_gene: .
abundance: once

CDR3aa: CASTPSAGTPGGYTF
CDR3nt: TGTGCCAGCACTCCGTCCGCCGGGACACCGGGGGGCTACACCTTC
j_gene: TRBJ1-2
v_gene: TRBV12-3/TRBV12-4
d_gene: .
abundance: .

CDR3aa: CATRGGARTGELFF
CDR3nt: TGTGCCACCCGCGGGGGGGCGCGCACCGGGGAGCTGTTTTTT
j_gene: TRBJ2-2
v_gene: TRBV10-3
d_gene: TRBD2
abundance: .